This entry lists 12 T cell receptor beta chains sequenced from one sample in a study of CD4 T cells in relation to SARS-CoV-2 and coronaviruses. Profiling relied on immunoSEQ multiplex PCR, and the TCRdb table lists in-frame clones only, not all of them. The top ten hold around 16% of the sample, which has 10,000 to 11,000 clones, approximately 78% seen once. These TCRs' antigens remain unknown. Before the COVID-19 pandemic, during about 2011-2019, CD4+ T cells were taken from unexposed donors. The cells were cultured for 10 days before CD4+ T cells were isolated. Sequencing was done on a sample of CD4+ T cells from PBMCs, cultured in vitro. The receptors come from a human donor in good health.

In nucleotides, the CDR3 is TGCGCCAGCAGCCCGGGGGGGCGCACAGATACGCAGTATTTT. It yields the protein CASSPGGRTDTQYF. The chain links TRBV5-1 to TRBJ2-3; 8 bases fit TRBD2. This CDR3 region has 14 residues. From germline, CDR1 is SGHRS and CDR2 YFSETQ. Unmatched junction bases numbered 2, after V lost 4 bases and J lost 1 base.

CDR3 protein: CASSLEGGWRNTIYF. CDR3 DNA: TGCGCCAGCAGTCTCGAGGGGGGCTGGAGGAACACCATATATTTT. The chain employs TRBV5-1 and TRBJ1-3; D perhaps matches TRBD1 (6 bases). Germline CDR1 reads SGHRS; CDR2 reads YFSETQ. Trimming shortened V by 5 bases and J by 7 bases, and 19 bases separated the two germline ends. The CDR3 spans 15 residues.

This chain links TRBV19 with TRBJ1-4; D possibly corresponds to TRBD1 (5 bases). V was trimmed by 3 bases and J by 3 bases, leaving 11 bases between them. This CDR3 has 15 amino acids. Germline V gene sequence: CDR1 LNHDA, CDR2 SQIVND (reference sequence). Here the CDR3 reads CASSMPGAANEKLFF. Here the CDR3 DNA reads TGTGCCAGTAGTATGCCCGGGGCGGCTAATGAAAAACTGTTTTTT.

The genes are TRBV5-1 and TRBJ2-3; TRBD2 might be the D (6 bases). Germline lookup yields CDR1 SGHRS and CDR2 YFSETQ. Trimming removed 1 base at V and 1 base at J, with 10 bases between. The CDR3 has 15 residues. The DNA for the CDR3 is TGCGCCAGCAGCTTGTCTAGCGCGCGCACAGATACGCAGTATTTT. Amino acids: CASSLSSARTDTQYF.

The chain joins TRBV27 to TRBJ2-5; 10 nucleotides align to TRBD1. This CDR3 is 18 amino acids long. Trimming removed 5 bases from V and 4 bases from J; junction bases left unmatched: 16. Germline CDR1 is MNHEY and CDR2 is SMNVEV (reference sequence). This CDR3 reads CASSPKIPRQGAGETQYF. CDR3 in DNA: TGTGCCAGCAGTCCTAAAATCCCTAGACAGGGGGCCGGAGAGACCCAGTACTTC.

The rearrangement links TRBV6-2 or TRBV6-3 to TRBJ1-1; D not certain. From germline, CDR1 is MNHEY and CDR2 SVGEGT. V lost 0 bases and J 0 bases, leaving 11 bases between the germline ends. The CDR3 loop spans 16 amino acids. The CDR3 coding sequence is TGTGCCAGCAGTTACTCGAGGGTCAGGTTGAACACTGAAGCTTTCTTT. It codes for CASSYSRVRLNTEAFF.

The CDR3 sequence: CASSLARGVDTGELFF. The CDR3 DNA sequence: TGTGCCAGCAGCCTGGCGAGGGGGGTGGACACCGGGGAGCTGTTTTTT. This chain joins TRBV5-4 and TRBJ2-2, with D perhaps being TRBD1 or TRBD2 (6 bases each). From germline, CDR1 is SGHNT and CDR2 YYREEE (reference sequence). Trimming cost V 4 bases and J 3 bases, with 16 bases left between them. CDR3 size: 16 residues.

The gene calls are TRBV7-8 and TRBJ2-3, with TRBD1 as a possible D gene (5 bases). Germline lookup yields CDR1 SGHVS and CDR2 FQNEAQ. The CDR3 is 15 amino acids. The V end was cut by 3 bases, the J end by 1 base, with 11 bases between. In nucleotides, the CDR3 is TGTGCCAGCAGCTTCATGCCACAGGGCACAGATACGCAGTATTTT. It yields the protein CASSFMPQGTDTQYF.

The chain has TRBV7-8 and TRBJ2-1; 8 nucleotides agree with TRBD1. Germline V gives CDR1 SGHVS, CDR2 FQNEAQ. V was pared by 8 bases and J by 5 bases, with 8 bases of the junction left unmatched. This CDR3 is 14 amino acids long. The CDR3 DNA is TGTGCCAGCTTCGGACAGGGCCGCAACAATGAGCAGTTCTTC. Translated, it gives CASFGQGRNNEQFF. The entire variable domain, with the rest obtained from reference TRBV7-8 and TRBJ2-1, is as follows: GAGVSQSPRYKVAKRGQDVALRCDPISGHVSLFWYQQALGQGPEFLTYFQNEAQLDKSGLPSDRFFAERPEGSVSTLKIQRTQQEDSAVYLCASFGQGRNNEQFFGPGTRLTVL.

The chain combines TRBV19 with TRBJ2-1; possibly TRBD1 or TRBD2 for D (5 bases each). CDR3 size: 12 residues. V was shortened by 9 bases and J by 5 bases, with 11 bases between the two germline ends. Germline loops: CDR1 LNHDA, CDR2 SQIVND (reference sequence). The CDR3 protein is CASRDPDNEQFF. The CDR3 DNA reads as TGTGCCAGCCGGGACCCGGACAATGAGCAGTTCTTC.

The CDR3 DNA reads as TGTGCCAGCAGCTTGGGAGCACAGGGGAACACTGAAGCTTTCTTT. It specifies CASSLGAQGNTEAFF. The J gene is TRBJ1-1, the V gene TRBV11-3, with D tentatively TRBD1 (6 bases). Germline values: CDR1 SGHNT, CDR2 YENEEA. V was clipped by 3 bases and J by 1 base, with 12 bases between them. This CDR3 has 15 residues.

The chain is built from TRBV30 and TRBJ2-4; the D gene could be TRBD1 or TRBD2 (5 bases each). Per germline, CDR1 GTSNPN and CDR2 SVGIG (reference sequence). This CDR3 contains 13 residues. With 1 base removed from V and 5 bases from J, the gap between germline ends came to 9 bases. Written as DNA, the CDR3 is TGTGCCTGGAGTGGGGGGACCCAAAACATTCAGTACTTC. This codes for CAWSGGTQNIQYF.